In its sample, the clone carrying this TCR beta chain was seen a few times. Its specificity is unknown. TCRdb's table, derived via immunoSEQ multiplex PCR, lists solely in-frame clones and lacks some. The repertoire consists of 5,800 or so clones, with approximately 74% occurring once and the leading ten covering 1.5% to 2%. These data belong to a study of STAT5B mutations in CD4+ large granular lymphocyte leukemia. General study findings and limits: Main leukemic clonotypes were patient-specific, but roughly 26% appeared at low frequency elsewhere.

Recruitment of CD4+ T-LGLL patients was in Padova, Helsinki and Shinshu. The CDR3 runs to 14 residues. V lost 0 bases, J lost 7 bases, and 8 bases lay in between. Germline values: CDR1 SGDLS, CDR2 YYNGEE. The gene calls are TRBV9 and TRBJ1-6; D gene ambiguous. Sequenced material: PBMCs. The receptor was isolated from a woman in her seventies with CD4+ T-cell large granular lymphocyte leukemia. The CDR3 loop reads CASSVEQKNSPLHF. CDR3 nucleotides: TGTGCCAGCAGCGTAGAACAGAAGAATTCACCCCTCCACTTT.